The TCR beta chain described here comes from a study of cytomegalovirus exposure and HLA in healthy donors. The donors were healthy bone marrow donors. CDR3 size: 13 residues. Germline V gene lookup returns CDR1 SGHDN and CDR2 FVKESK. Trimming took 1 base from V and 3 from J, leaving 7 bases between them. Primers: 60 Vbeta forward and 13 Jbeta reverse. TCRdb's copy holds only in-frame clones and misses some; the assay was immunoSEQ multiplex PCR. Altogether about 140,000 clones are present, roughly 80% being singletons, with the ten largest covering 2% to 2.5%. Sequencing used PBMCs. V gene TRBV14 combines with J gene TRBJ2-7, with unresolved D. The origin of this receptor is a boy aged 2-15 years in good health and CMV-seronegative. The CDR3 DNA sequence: TGTGCCAGCAGCCAAGGTCTTATCTACGAGCAGTACTTC. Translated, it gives CASSQGLIYEQYF.